These T cell receptor beta chains were read from a single sample in a study of cytotoxic CD8 clonotypes in ibrutinib-treated CLL. TCRdb's table, derived via immunoSEQ multiplex PCR, lists solely in-frame clones and lacks some. The table has around 97,000 clones, approximately 78% seen once. The sequencing here drew on PBMCs, taken after 12 months of ibrutinib treatment. The origin of the receptors is a human donor with chronic lymphocytic leukemia. Both conserved end residues are part of each CDR3. The D gene is left open where the match is weak. Some rows have no size entry. The others give once, few or many, or a class for an expanded clone.

clone size: .; J gene: TRBJ2-7; D gene: .; CDR3 length: 15; V gene: TRBV10-3; CDR3 protein: CAIRITEAADYEQYF; CDR3 DNA: TGTGCCATCCGGATCACGGAGGCAGCGGACTACGAGCAGTACTTC
clone size: once; J gene: TRBJ2-5; D gene: TRBD2; CDR3 length: 15; V gene: TRBV6-1; CDR3 protein: CASRALAGRQETQYF; CDR3 DNA: TGTGCCAGCAGGGCCCTAGCGGGGCGGCAAGAGACCCAGTACTTC
clone size: .; J gene: TRBJ1-5; D gene: .; CDR3 length: 14; V gene: TRBV5-3; CDR3 protein: CARSPNSLYQPQHF; CDR3 DNA: TGTGCCAGAAGCCCCAATTCGCTTTATCAGCCCCAGCATTTT
clone size: .; J gene: TRBJ1-1; D gene: .; CDR3 length: 15; V gene: TRBV5-1; CDR3 protein: CASSWAGGRGTEAFF; CDR3 DNA: TGCGCCAGCAGCTGGGCCGGGGGTAGGGGCACTGAAGCTTTCTTT
clone size: .; J gene: TRBJ2-5; D gene: TRBD2; CDR3 length: 17; V gene: TRBV11-1; CDR3 protein: CASTKGSGGAEQETQYF; CDR3 DNA: TGTGCCAGCACTAAAGGGTCCGGGGGGGCGGAGCAAGAGACCCAGTACTTC
clone size: .; J gene: TRBJ2-5; D gene: .; CDR3 length: 17; V gene: TRBV15; CDR3 protein: CATSRDPRGGRGETQYF; CDR3 DNA: TGTGCCACCAGCAGGGATCCCAGGGGTGGGAGAGGAGAGACCCAGTACTTC
clone size: .; J gene: TRBJ1-2; D gene: .; CDR3 length: 14; V gene: TRBV9; CDR3 protein: CASSKGQSNYGYTF; CDR3 DNA: TGTGCCAGCAGCAAAGGACAGTCAAACTATGGCTACACCTTC
clone size: .; J gene: TRBJ1-4; D gene: TRBD1; CDR3 length: 15; V gene: TRBV28; CDR3 protein: CASSSGTGGGEKLFF; CDR3 DNA: TGTGCCAGCAGTTCTGGGACAGGGGGTGGAGAAAAACTGTTTTTT
clone size: .; J gene: TRBJ1-2; D gene: .; CDR3 length: 15; V gene: TRBV19; CDR3 protein: CASRLLPRLNYGYTF; CDR3 DNA: TGTGCCAGTCGCCTTTTACCGCGCTTAAACTATGGCTACACCTTC
clone size: .; J gene: TRBJ2-7; D gene: TRBD1; CDR3 length: 14; V gene: TRBV28; CDR3 protein: CASSFQGAAYEQYF; CDR3 DNA: TGTGCCAGCAGTTTCCAGGGGGCGGCCTACGAGCAGTACTTC
clone size: .; J gene: TRBJ1-2; D gene: .; CDR3 length: 13; V gene: TRBV30; CDR3 protein: CAWSPGPGGGYTF; CDR3 DNA: TGTGCCTGGAGTCCGGGCCCGGGGGGTGGCTACACCTTC
clone size: few; J gene: TRBJ2-2; D gene: .; CDR3 length: 12; V gene: TRBV4-3; CDR3 protein: CASSQELGELFF; CDR3 DNA: TGCGCCAGCAGCCAAGAACTCGGGGAGCTGTTTTTT
clone size: .; J gene: TRBJ2-7; D gene: .; CDR3 length: 12; V gene: TRBV7-9; CDR3 protein: CASSLYGYEQYF; CDR3 DNA: TGTGCCAGCAGCTTATACGGCTACGAGCAGTACTTC
clone size: .; J gene: TRBJ2-3; D gene: TRBD1; CDR3 length: 15; V gene: TRBV6-4; CDR3 protein: CASSDEWTGADTQYF; CDR3 DNA: TGTGCCAGCAGTGACGAGTGGACAGGGGCAGATACGCAGTATTTT
clone size: many; J gene: TRBJ2-2; D gene: .; CDR3 length: 17; V gene: TRBV9; CDR3 protein: CASSALDLTLNTGELFF; CDR3 DNA: TGTGCCAGCAGCGCACTAGACCTTACCCTGAACACCGGGGAGCTGTTTTTT
clone size: .; J gene: TRBJ2-5; D gene: .; CDR3 length: 13; V gene: TRBV18; CDR3 protein: CASSPVLEETQYF; CDR3 DNA: TGTGCCAGCTCACCCGTTTTAGAGGAGACCCAGTACTTC
clone size: .; J gene: TRBJ1-3; D gene: .; CDR3 length: 15; V gene: TRBV6-6; CDR3 protein: CASSYSGTSGNTIYF; CDR3 DNA: TGTGCCAGCAGTTACTCCGGGACCTCTGGAAACACCATATATTTT
clone size: .; J gene: TRBJ2-5; D gene: .; CDR3 length: 12; V gene: TRBV7-2; CDR3 protein: CASSQLQETQYF; CDR3 DNA: TGTGCCAGCAGCCAACTCCAAGAGACCCAGTACTTC
clone size: .; J gene: TRBJ2-6; D gene: .; CDR3 length: 15; V gene: TRBV5-1; CDR3 protein: CASSRTGSGANVLTF; CDR3 DNA: TGCGCCAGCAGCCGTACAGGTTCTGGGGCCAACGTCCTGACTTTC
clone size: .; J gene: TRBJ1-1; D gene: TRBD1; CDR3 length: 15; V gene: TRBV27; CDR3 protein: CASRTGQTMNTEAFF; CDR3 DNA: TGTGCCAGCAGGACGGGACAGACGATGAACACTGAAGCTTTCTTT
clone size: .; J gene: TRBJ1-2; D gene: .; CDR3 length: 11; V gene: TRBV30; CDR3 protein: CAWSQWEGYTF; CDR3 DNA: TGTGCCTGGAGTCAATGGGAGGGCTACACCTTC
clone size: .; J gene: TRBJ2-7; D gene: .; CDR3 length: 12; V gene: TRBV30; CDR3 protein: CAWRGRSDEQYF; CDR3 DNA: TGTGCCTGGAGGGGGAGGAGTGACGAGCAGTACTTC
clone size: .; J gene: TRBJ2-7; D gene: TRBD1; CDR3 length: 14; V gene: TRBV15; CDR3 protein: CATSRGQGGYEQYF; CDR3 DNA: TGTGCCACCAGCAGAGGACAGGGGGGGTACGAGCAGTACTTC
clone size: .; J gene: TRBJ1-4; D gene: .; CDR3 length: 15; V gene: TRBV7-9; CDR3 protein: CASSLGDSGKEKLFF; CDR3 DNA: TGTGCCAGCAGCTTAGGTGATTCAGGGAAAGAAAAACTGTTTTTT
clone size: .; J gene: TRBJ1-1; D gene: .; CDR3 length: 13; V gene: TRBV29-1; CDR3 protein: CSVLEGGTGEAFF; CDR3 DNA: TGCAGCGTCCTCGAGGGGGGAACAGGTGAAGCTTTCTTT
clone size: .; J gene: TRBJ2-1; D gene: TRBD2; CDR3 length: 16; V gene: TRBV6-5; CDR3 protein: CASSYSRGGLYNEQFF; CDR3 DNA: TGTGCCAGCAGTTACTCGCGGGGGGGCCTCTACAATGAGCAGTTCTTC
clone size: .; J gene: TRBJ2-7; D gene: .; CDR3 length: 16; V gene: TRBV27; CDR3 protein: CASSSLQGSRSYEQYF; CDR3 DNA: TGTGCCAGCAGTTCATTACAGGGATCTCGATCCTACGAGCAGTACTTC
clone size: .; J gene: TRBJ2-1; D gene: .; CDR3 length: 14; V gene: TRBV6-1; CDR3 protein: CASSVGGQGNEQFF; CDR3 DNA: TGTGCCAGCAGTGTAGGGGGGCAGGGCAATGAGCAGTTCTTC
clone size: .; J gene: TRBJ2-5; D gene: .; CDR3 length: 15; V gene: TRBV9; CDR3 protein: CASSVGSGTQETQYF; CDR3 DNA: TGTGCCAGCAGCGTAGGGTCTGGTACTCAAGAGACCCAGTACTTC
clone size: .; J gene: TRBJ2-7; D gene: TRBD1; CDR3 length: 13; V gene: TRBV7-9; CDR3 protein: CASGWTGFYEQYF; CDR3 DNA: TGTGCCAGCGGATGGACAGGGTTCTACGAGCAGTACTTC
clone size: .; J gene: TRBJ2-7; D gene: TRBD2; CDR3 length: 14; V gene: TRBV6-4; CDR3 protein: CASSPGGSSYEQYF; CDR3 DNA: TGTGCCAGCTCTCCGGGGGGGAGCTCCTACGAGCAGTACTTC
clone size: .; J gene: TRBJ1-2; D gene: .; CDR3 length: 15; V gene: TRBV6-5; CDR3 protein: CASSYSVRADYGYTF; CDR3 DNA: TGTGCCAGCAGTTATTCGGTGCGGGCCGACTATGGCTACACCTTC
clone size: few; J gene: TRBJ1-6; D gene: TRBD1; CDR3 length: 14; V gene: TRBV19; CDR3 protein: CASRTGQGARTLHF; CDR3 DNA: TGTGCCAGTAGAACCGGCCAGGGGGCCAGGACCCTCCACTTT
clone size: .; J gene: TRBJ2-7; D gene: .; CDR3 length: 15; V gene: TRBV5-1; CDR3 protein: CATSSGGGWTYEQYF; CDR3 DNA: TGCGCCACCTCCTCCGGGGGAGGATGGACCTACGAGCAGTACTTC
clone size: .; J gene: TRBJ1-1; D gene: .; CDR3 length: 13; V gene: TRBV29-1; CDR3 protein: CSVADVRNTEAFF; CDR3 DNA: TGCAGCGTTGCGGACGTAAGGAACACTGAAGCTTTCTTT
clone size: .; J gene: TRBJ2-1; D gene: .; CDR3 length: 15; V gene: TRBV5-8; CDR3 protein: CASSWFPSGDNEQFF; CDR3 DNA: TGTGCCAGCAGCTGGTTTCCATCAGGGGACAATGAGCAGTTCTTC
clone size: .; J gene: TRBJ2-5; D gene: .; CDR3 length: 12; V gene: TRBV28; CDR3 protein: CASSSVQETQYF; CDR3 DNA: TGTGCCAGCAGTTCAGTACAAGAGACCCAGTACTTC
clone size: .; J gene: TRBJ1-1; D gene: .; CDR3 length: 14; V gene: TRBV5-1; CDR3 protein: CASSAGTGRGEAFF; CDR3 DNA: TGCGCCAGCAGCGCGGGGACGGGCCGAGGGGAAGCTTTCTTT
clone size: .; J gene: TRBJ1-2; D gene: .; CDR3 length: 14; V gene: TRBV2; CDR3 protein: CASRPGGTNYGYTF; CDR3 DNA: TGTGCCAGCAGGCCCGGGGGTACTAACTATGGCTACACCTTC
clone size: .; J gene: TRBJ2-7; D gene: .; CDR3 length: 13; V gene: TRBV7-2; CDR3 protein: CASSFRTVYEQYF; CDR3 DNA: TGTGCCAGCAGCTTCAGGACCGTCTACGAGCAGTACTTC
clone size: .; J gene: TRBJ1-4; D gene: .; CDR3 length: 16; V gene: TRBV10-1; CDR3 protein: CASSGGVGGDNEKLFF; CDR3 DNA: TGCGCCAGCAGCGGCGGGGTCGGGGGCGATAATGAAAAACTGTTTTTT
clone size: .; J gene: TRBJ2-5; D gene: .; CDR3 length: 14; V gene: TRBV5-1; CDR3 protein: CASSLSGGAETQYF; CDR3 DNA: TGCGCCAGCAGCTTGTCCGGGGGAGCGGAGACCCAGTACTTC
clone size: once; J gene: TRBJ2-7; D gene: .; CDR3 length: 12; V gene: TRBV23-1; CDR3 protein: CASSQRDEGEYF; CDR3 DNA: TGCGCCAGCAGTCAAAGGGACGAGGGAGAGTACTTC
clone size: .; J gene: TRBJ2-7; D gene: .; CDR3 length: 17; V gene: TRBV18; CDR3 protein: CASSPGSIRASVYEQYF; CDR3 DNA: TGTGCCAGCTCACCAGGCTCGATTAGGGCGTCGGTCTACGAGCAGTACTTC
clone size: .; J gene: TRBJ2-3; D gene: .; CDR3 length: 16; V gene: TRBV27; CDR3 protein: CASSGGARFSLDTQYF; CDR3 DNA: TGTGCCAGCAGTGGGGGGGCCAGATTTTCTTTAGATACGCAGTATTTT
clone size: .; J gene: TRBJ2-5; D gene: .; CDR3 length: 17; V gene: TRBV9; CDR3 protein: CASSLGAGPQAQETQYF; CDR3 DNA: TGTGCCAGCAGCCTTGGTGCGGGACCGCAGGCACAAGAGACCCAGTACTTC
clone size: .; J gene: TRBJ2-3; D gene: .; CDR3 length: 12; V gene: TRBV7-6; CDR3 protein: CASSFEADTQYF; CDR3 DNA: TGTGCCAGCAGCTTCGAGGCAGATACGCAGTATTTT
clone size: few; J gene: TRBJ1-4; D gene: .; CDR3 length: 15; V gene: TRBV9; CDR3 protein: CASQTDRCRDEKLFF; CDR3 DNA: TGTGCCAGCCAAACTGACAGGTGTAGAGATGAAAAACTGTTTTTT
clone size: .; J gene: TRBJ1-6; D gene: .; CDR3 length: 16; V gene: TRBV4-1; CDR3 protein: CASSQDTGPPNSPLHF; CDR3 DNA: TGCGCCAGCAGCCAAGATACAGGGCCCCCAAATTCACCCCTCCACTTT
clone size: .; J gene: TRBJ2-1; D gene: TRBD2; CDR3 length: 16; V gene: TRBV19; CDR3 protein: CASSLRGGGSYNEQFF; CDR3 DNA: TGTGCCAGTAGTCTACGGGGGGGAGGGTCCTACAATGAGCAGTTCTTC
clone size: .; J gene: TRBJ2-1; D gene: .; CDR3 length: 13; V gene: TRBV10-2; CDR3 protein: CASSESLGSSRFF; CDR3 DNA: TGCGCCAGCAGTGAGTCACTAGGCTCCTCAAGGTTCTTC
clone size: .; J gene: TRBJ1-4; D gene: .; CDR3 length: 14; V gene: TRBV28; CDR3 protein: CASSKPQGGEKLFF; CDR3 DNA: TGTGCCAGCAGCAAACCGCAGGGAGGAGAAAAACTGTTTTTT
clone size: .; J gene: TRBJ1-1; D gene: .; CDR3 length: 13; V gene: TRBV25-1; CDR3 protein: CASSERQARGAFF; CDR3 DNA: TGTGCCAGCAGTGAAAGACAGGCCCGGGGAGCTTTCTTT
clone size: .; J gene: TRBJ2-3; D gene: .; CDR3 length: 11; V gene: TRBV19; CDR3 protein: CASSITDTQYF; CDR3 DNA: TGTGCCAGTAGTATCACCGATACGCAGTATTTT
clone size: .; J gene: TRBJ2-7; D gene: .; CDR3 length: 11; V gene: TRBV7-9; CDR3 protein: CASDQGYEQYF; CDR3 DNA: TGTGCCAGTGACCAAGGGTACGAGCAGTACTTC
clone size: .; J gene: TRBJ2-3; D gene: TRBD1; CDR3 length: 15; V gene: TRBV5-6; CDR3 protein: CASSQWDRETDTQYF; CDR3 DNA: TGTGCCAGCAGCCAATGGGACAGGGAAACAGATACGCAGTATTTT
clone size: .; J gene: TRBJ2-3; D gene: TRBD2; CDR3 length: 17; V gene: TRBV23-1; CDR3 protein: CASIKLPGTSYTDTQYF; CDR3 DNA: TGCGCCAGCATCAAACTTCCCGGGACTAGCTACACAGATACGCAGTATTTT